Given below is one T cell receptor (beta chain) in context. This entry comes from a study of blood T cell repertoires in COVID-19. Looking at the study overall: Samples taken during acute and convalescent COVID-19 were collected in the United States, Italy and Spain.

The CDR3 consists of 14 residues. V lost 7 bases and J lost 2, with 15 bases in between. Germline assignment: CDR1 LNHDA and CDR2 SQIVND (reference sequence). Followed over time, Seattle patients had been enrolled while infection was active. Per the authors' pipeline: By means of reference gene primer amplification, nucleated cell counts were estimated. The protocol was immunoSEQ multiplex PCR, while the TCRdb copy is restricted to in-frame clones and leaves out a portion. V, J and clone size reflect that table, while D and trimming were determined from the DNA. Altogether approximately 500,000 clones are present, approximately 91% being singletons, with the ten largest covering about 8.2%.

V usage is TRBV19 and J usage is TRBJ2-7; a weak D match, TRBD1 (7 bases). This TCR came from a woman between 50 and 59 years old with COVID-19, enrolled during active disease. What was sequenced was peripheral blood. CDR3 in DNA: TGTGCCAGTAAGGCAGGGGGGAACCCCTACGAGCAGTACTTC. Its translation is CASKAGGNPYEQYF.